This T cell receptor (beta chain) is drawn from a study of cytomegalovirus exposure and HLA in healthy donors. Trimming pared 0 bases from V and 2 bases from J, leaving 20 bases between. CDR3 length equals 19 residues. Germline V lookup: CDR1 MGHRA, CDR2 YSYEKL. Study-wide results and limits: Some V segments (TRBV6-2 and TRBV6-3 among them) were excluded as indistinguishable. Most of the TCR beta V segments (in an earlier analysis) were productive either about 87% or about 30% of the time. Some TCR beta chains (around 180 of them) were listed as cytomegalovirus-associated.

In the PCR, 60 Vbeta and 13 Jbeta primers were used. Libraries were prepared by immunoSEQ multiplex PCR; TCRdb keeps only in-frame clonotypes and omits some of them. The sample contains 120,000 or so clones, roughly 72% of which appear only once. Concerning this clone: Its cognate antigen is unknown.

The rearrangement joins TRBV4-1 to TRBJ2-1, with a weak D call TRBD2 (7 bases). This sequence was found in a man aged 40-50 years in good health and CMV-seropositive. The specimen sequenced was PBMCs. For the CDR3, the DNA is TGCGCCAGCAGCCAAGATGGGGGGAAGGGGCGGGGGCCCTACAATGAGCAGTTCTTC. As protein: CASSQDGGKGRGPYNEQFF.